The next 18 T cell receptor beta chains were all read from a single sample in a study of CD4 T cells in relation to SARS-CoV-2 and coronaviruses. The unexposed donors gave CD4+ T cells in about 2011-2018, prior to COVID-19. Sequencing was performed with immunoSEQ multiplex PCR; in TCRdb, only in-frame clones are kept and a portion is missing. The sample lists about 65,000 clones; 75% to 90% were seen once. Sequencing was carried out using memory CD4+ T cells from PBMCs. Receptors were obtained from a human donor in good health.

The chain carries TRBV29-1 and TRBJ2-3; D call uncertain. The length of the CDR3 is 16 residues. Germline loops: CDR1 SQVTM, CDR2 ANQGSEA. V lost 1 base and J 6 bases, leaving 20 bases between the germline ends. The CDR3 DNA is TGCAGCGTTGAAGGGTTGGGCCAAGGGTTTGCGGATACGCAGTATTTT. As protein: CSVEGLGQGFADTQYF.

This sequence joins TRBV9 and TRBJ2-7; 10 bases align to TRBD1. V shed 4 bases, J shed 4 bases, and the junction held 5 bases outside the gene matches. Germline lookup yields CDR1 SGDLS and CDR2 YYNGEE. CDR3 length equals 14 residues. The CDR3 loop is CASSSRQGAYEQYF. DNA of the CDR3: TGTGCCAGCAGCTCCCGACAGGGGGCTTACGAGCAGTACTTC.

This clone came up a few times. The chain has TRBV7-9 and TRBJ2-7, with no clear D. Looked up from germline, CDR1 is SEHNR and CDR2 is FQNEAQ (reference sequence). The CDR3 totals 13 residues. V lost 7 bases and J 1 base, leaving 11 bases between the germline ends. CDR3 sequence reads: CASILTSSYEQYF. The DNA for the CDR3 is TGTGCCAGCATACTTACGAGTTCCTACGAGCAGTACTTC.

In its sample, this clone was seen once. The chain employs TRBV7-9 and TRBJ2-1, with D perhaps TRBD1 (6 bases). The CDR3 runs 12 residues. The V gene lost 5 bases and the J gene lost 14 bases, with 16 bases spanning the gap. Germline assignment: CDR1 SEHNR and CDR2 FQNEAQ (reference sequence). The chain's CDR3 is CASSPPGPGEFF. In DNA, the CDR3 is TGTGCCAGCAGCCCCCCCGGACCAGGGGAGTTCTTC.

As to this clone: One end of the junction fails to match germline, which may point to a read error. This chain links TRBV2 with TRBJ2-7; no reliable D call. Looked up from germline, CDR1 is SNHLY and CDR2 is FYNNEI. The CDR3 sequence is 15 residues long. CDR3 nucleotides: TGTGCCAGCAGTGAGCAACCAAGGATCTCCTTCGAGCAGTACTTC. It is translated as CASSEQPRISFEQYF. Drawing the rest from reference TRBV2 and TRBJ2-7, the complete variable domain is EPEVTQTPSHQVTQMGQEVILRCVPISNHLYFYWYRQILGQKVEFLVSFYNNEISEKSEIFDDQFSVERPDGSNFTLKIRSTKLEDSAMYFCASSEQPRISFEQYFGPGTRLTVT.

This clone has only one observation. V usage is TRBV19 and J usage is TRBJ2-7; D ambiguous. V lost 3 bases and J lost 5, with 5 bases in between. Germline V gene lookup returns CDR1 LNHDA and CDR2 SQIVND (reference sequence). The CDR3 covers 11 residues. The CDR3, as DNA: TGTGCCAGTAGTATCGCCGACGAGCAGTACTTC. Protein product: CASSIADEQYF.

The chain joins TRBV30 to TRBJ1-1, with TRBD1 matching 11 bases. V lost 4 bases and J lost 5; bases outside the gene matches: 6. From germline, CDR1 is GTSNPN and CDR2 SVGIG (reference sequence). CDR3 length: 14 residues. The CDR3 bases are TGTGCCTGGAAAGAGGGACAGGGGGTTACTGAAGCTTTCTTT. It yields the protein CAWKEGQGVTEAFF. The variable domain in full, with the rest retrieved from reference TRBV30 and TRBJ1-1, is SQTIHQWPATLVQPVGSPLSLECTVEGTSNPNLYWYRQAAGRGLQLLFYSVGIGQISSEVPQNLSASRPQDRQFILSSKKLLLSDSGFYLCAWKEGQGVTEAFFGQGTRLTVV.

The gene calls are TRBV5-1 and TRBJ1-6; the match to TRBD1 covers 10 bases. The CDR3 is 14 residues long. The germline gives CDR1 SGHRS, CDR2 YFSETQ. After removal of 3 bases from V and 8 bases from J, the junction contained 2 bases not matched to a gene. In DNA form, the CDR3 reads TGCGCCAGCAGCTCGGGACAGGGGTATTCACCCCTCCACTTT. It yields the protein CASSSGQGYSPLHF. Combining the CDR3 with reference TRBV5-1 and TRBJ1-6 gives the whole variable domain KAGVTQTPRYLIKTRGQQVTLSCSPISGHRSVSWYQQTPGQGLQFLFEYFSETQRNKGNFPGRFSGRQFSNSRSEMNVSTLELGDSALYLCASSSGQGYSPLHFGNGTRLTVT.

The V and J genes are TRBV6-2 or TRBV6-3 and TRBJ2-5; 11 bases map to TRBD2. V trimming: 6 bases; J trimming: 4 bases; junction bases outside the gene matches: 7. CDR1 and CDR2 (germline): MNHEY, SVGEGT. This CDR3 has 15 amino acids. CDR3 bases: TGTGCCAGCAGCCATAGCGGGGGGGATGTAGAGACCCAGTACTTC. The encoded protein is CASSHSGGDVETQYF.

This clone was picked up a small number of times. J is TRBJ2-1 and V is TRBV27, with TRBD1 matching 7 bases. The germline CDR1 and CDR2 sequences are MNHEY and SMNVEV (reference sequence). The CDR3 covers 14 residues. Trimming removed 3 bases from V and 4 bases from J; junction bases left unmatched: 3. The CDR3 DNA is TGTGCCAGCAGTTTCGGGACAGCTTACAATGAGCAGTTCTTC. This translates into CASSFGTAYNEQFF.

In its sample, this clone was seen once. This rearrangement joins TRBV30 to TRBJ2-7, with D unclear. The CDR3 has 13 residues. V was shortened by 4 bases and J by 0 bases, with 10 bases between the two germline ends. Germline lookup yields CDR1 GTSNPN and CDR2 SVGIG (reference sequence). CDR3 coding DNA: TGTGCCTGGACCTCTTGGACCTCCTACGAGCAGTACTTC. Encoded protein: CAWTSWTSYEQYF.

The chain recombines TRBV7-9 with TRBJ2-3, with 11 bases that match TRBD1. Germline CDR1 is SEHNR and CDR2 is FQNEAQ (reference sequence). J gave up 2 bases and V 5 bases, and 9 bases lay outside the gene matches. CDR3 size: 17 residues. Here the CDR3 reads CASSLLWDRGFTDTQYF. The CDR3 DNA reads as TGTGCCAGCAGCCTCCTGTGGGACAGGGGGTTCACAGATACGCAGTATTTT.

The rearrangement joins TRBV6-5 to TRBJ1-2, with a tentative D call TRBD1 (5 bases). The CDR3 consists of 13 residues. Germline CDR1 MNHEY, CDR2 SVGAGI. The V end lost 6 bases, the J end lost 2 bases, and 10 bases lay between the germline ends. This CDR3 reads CASRSGENYGYTF. The CDR3 nucleotides read TGTGCCAGCAGGTCGGGGGAAAACTATGGCTACACCTTC.

V gene TRBV19 combines with J gene TRBJ1-2; D remains ambiguous. Trimming left V 7 bases short and J 2 bases short, with 17 bases between. The germline V gene encodes CDR1 LNHDA and CDR2 SQIVND (reference sequence). The CDR3 consists of 15 residues. CDR3 residues: CASILDRNSNYGYTF. The CDR3 DNA sequence: TGTGCCAGTATCCTTGATCGGAATTCCAACTATGGCTACACCTTC.

CDR3 residues: CASSLAYLGGGEDTQYF. CDR3 DNA sequence: TGCGCCAGCAGCTTGGCCTATCTGGGCGGGGGTGAAGATACGCAGTATTTT. The J gene is TRBJ2-3, the V gene TRBV5-1, with 7 bases lining up with TRBD2. Germline V gene sequence: CDR1 SGHRS, CDR2 YFSETQ. The CDR3 extends over 17 amino acids. Trimming removed 0 bases from V and 5 bases from J; junction bases left unmatched: 12.

This clone was observed a few times. The chain is built from TRBV18 and TRBJ1-1; D is unresolved. The CDR3 totals 15 residues. Germline values: CDR1 KGHSH, CDR2 LQKENI. With 2 bases removed from V and 0 bases from J, the gap between germline ends came to 10 bases. This CDR3 reads CASSPGYVVNTEAFF. The CDR3 coding sequence is TGTGCCAGCTCACCAGGGTACGTTGTGAACACTGAAGCTTTCTTT.

The chain recombines TRBV12-3 or TRBV12-4 with TRBJ1-2, with D possibly being TRBD1 (6 bases). Trimming stripped 3 bases from V and 2 bases from J, with 7 bases between. CDR3 length: 13 residues. In nucleotides, the CDR3 is TGTGCCAGCAGTTTGGGACAAAACTATGGCTACACCTTC. Its protein is CASSLGQNYGYTF.

V usage is TRBV19 and J usage is TRBJ1-1, with D perhaps matching TRBD1 (5 bases). Germline values: CDR1 LNHDA, CDR2 SQIVND (reference sequence). V was cut by 3 bases and J by 5 bases, with 13 bases left in between. The CDR3 runs 14 residues. The CDR3 here is CASSIGAGQTEAFF. CDR3 nucleotide sequence: TGTGCCAGTAGTATCGGGGCGGGGCAAACTGAAGCTTTCTTT. Together with reference TRBV19 and TRBJ1-1, the CDR3 gives the full variable domain: DGGITQSPKYLFRKEGQNVTLSCEQNLNHDAMYWYRQDPGQGLRLIYYSQIVNDFQKGDIAEGYSVSREKKESFPLTVTSAQKNPTAFYLCASSIGAGQTEAFFGQGTRLTVV.